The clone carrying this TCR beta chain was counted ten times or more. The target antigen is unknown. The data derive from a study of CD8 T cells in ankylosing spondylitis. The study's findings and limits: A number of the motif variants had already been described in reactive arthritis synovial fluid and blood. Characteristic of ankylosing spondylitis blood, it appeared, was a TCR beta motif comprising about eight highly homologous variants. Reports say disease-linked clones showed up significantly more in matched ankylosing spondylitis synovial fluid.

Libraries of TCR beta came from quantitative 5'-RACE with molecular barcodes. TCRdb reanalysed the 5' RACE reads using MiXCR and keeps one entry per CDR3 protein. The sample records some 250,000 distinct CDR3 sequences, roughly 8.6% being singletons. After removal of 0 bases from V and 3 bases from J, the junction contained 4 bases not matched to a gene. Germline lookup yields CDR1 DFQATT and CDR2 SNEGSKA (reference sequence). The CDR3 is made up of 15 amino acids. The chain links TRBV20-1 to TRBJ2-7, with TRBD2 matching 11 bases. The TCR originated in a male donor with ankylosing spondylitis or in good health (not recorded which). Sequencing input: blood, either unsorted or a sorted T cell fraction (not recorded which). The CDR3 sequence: CSARDGTSGLYEQYF. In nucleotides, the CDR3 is TGCAGTGCTAGAGATGGGACTAGCGGTCTCTACGAGCAGTACTTC.